This TCR beta chain derives from a study of T cell repertoires in cytomegalovirus infection. TCRdb used MiXCR to reprocess the reads, holding one entry per CDR3 protein. The sample consists of approximately 100,000 distinct CDR3 sequences, approximately 45% of them appearing once. Details on this clonotype: The antigen is undetermined.

The length of the CDR3 is 11 residues. In germline, CDR1 is SNHLY, CDR2 FYNNEI. V shed 7 bases and J shed 3 bases, with 7 bases lying between them. Sequenced here: CD8+ T cells from cultured PBMCs, sampled from culture after CMV antigen stimulation. This rearrangement joins TRBV2 to TRBJ2-7; D is ambiguous. This sequence was found in a human donor in good health (CMV status not recorded). Some clones in this sample may be carry-over from other donors' samples. CDR3 sequence (DNA): TGTGCCAGCAAGAACATCTACGAGCAGTACTTC. Translated, it gives CASKNIYEQYF.